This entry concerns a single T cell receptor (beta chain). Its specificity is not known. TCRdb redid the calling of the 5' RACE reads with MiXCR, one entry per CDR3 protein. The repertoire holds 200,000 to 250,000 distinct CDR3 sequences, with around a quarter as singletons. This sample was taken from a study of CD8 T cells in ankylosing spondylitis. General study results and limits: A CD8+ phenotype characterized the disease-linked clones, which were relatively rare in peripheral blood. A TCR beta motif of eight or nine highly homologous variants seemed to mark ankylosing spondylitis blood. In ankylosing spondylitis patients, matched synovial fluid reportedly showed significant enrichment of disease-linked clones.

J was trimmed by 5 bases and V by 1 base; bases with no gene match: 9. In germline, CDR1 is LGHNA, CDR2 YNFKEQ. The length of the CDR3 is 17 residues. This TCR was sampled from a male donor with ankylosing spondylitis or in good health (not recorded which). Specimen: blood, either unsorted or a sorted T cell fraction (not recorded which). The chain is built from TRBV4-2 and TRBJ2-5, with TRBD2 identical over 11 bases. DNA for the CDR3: TGTGCCAGCAGCCAAGGGACCGGGACTAGCGGTTCGGAGACCCAGTACTTC. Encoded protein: CASSQGTGTSGSETQYF.